This record covers a single TCR beta chain. Its antigen is unknown. Clones were sequenced by immunoSEQ multiplex PCR, and TCRdb holds only the in-frame ones, with some missing. The sample includes around 15,000 clones, 80% to 90% of them seen just once. This sample was taken from a study of monozygotic twins with cystic fibrosis. Study outcomes and limitations: Shared CDR3 numbers were not associated with age, concordance or severity. Clonality was generally low (median approximately 0.009), higher in the most severe patients. Monozygotic CF twins shared more identical nucleotide clonotypes than unrelated patients. Co-twins had the most similar V usage for 13 of 16 pairs, J for 8.

V gave up 0 bases and J gave up 3 bases; unmatched junction bases: 3. The CDR3 sequence is 17 residues long. The germline V gene has CDR1 SGHRS and CDR2 YFSETQ. The clonotype was recovered from a boy aged 10-17 years with cystic fibrosis. Sequencing was done on a sample of blood. The chain is built from TRBV5-1 and TRBJ2-2, with 12 bases matching TRBD2. The CDR3 is CASSLGLAGEYTGELFF. In DNA, the CDR3 is TGCGCCAGCAGCTTGGGACTAGCGGGGGAGTACACCGGGGAGCTGTTTTTT.